Presented here are 3 T cell receptor beta chains from one specimen sequenced in a study of blood T cell repertoires in COVID-19. TCRdb keeps only in-frame clones here, not all; method: immunoSEQ multiplex PCR. There are about 200,000 clones in the sample; around 83% occur only once, and about a tenth lies in the top ten. Sequenced sample: peripheral blood. The source is a woman aged 50 to 65 with COVID-19, enrolled during active disease.

This clone has just one count. The chain couples TRBV5-5 to TRBJ2-4; D perhaps matches TRBD2 (6 bases). V dropped 0 bases and J dropped 4 bases, with 8 bases sitting between them. Per germline, CDR1 SGHKS and CDR2 YYEKEE (reference sequence). CDR3 size: 14 residues. In DNA form, the CDR3 reads TGTGCCAGCAGCTTGGGGGGGACTAAAAACATTCAGTACTTC. Translated: CASSLGGTKNIQYF.

This chain uses TRBV7-2 with TRBJ1-1; D might be TRBD1 (6 bases). The CDR3 contains 13 residues. Trimming shortened V by 4 bases and J by 7 bases, and 13 bases separated the two germline ends. CDR1 SGHTA and CDR2 FQGNSA come from the germline V gene. The CDR3 sequence: CASSSQGGGEAFF. Written as DNA, the CDR3 is TGTGCCAGCAGCTCCCAGGGAGGGGGTGAAGCTTTCTTT.

This clone was picked up one time. The rearrangement links TRBV6-4 to TRBJ1-1, with D possibly being TRBD1 (6 bases). The CDR3 extends over 14 amino acids. Trimming stripped 7 bases from V and 1 base from J, with 13 bases between. From germline, CDR1 is MRHNA and CDR2 SNTAGT. This CDR3 is CASKGTLRNTEAFF. In DNA form, the CDR3 reads TGTGCCAGCAAGGGGACACTTAGGAACACTGAAGCTTTCTTT.